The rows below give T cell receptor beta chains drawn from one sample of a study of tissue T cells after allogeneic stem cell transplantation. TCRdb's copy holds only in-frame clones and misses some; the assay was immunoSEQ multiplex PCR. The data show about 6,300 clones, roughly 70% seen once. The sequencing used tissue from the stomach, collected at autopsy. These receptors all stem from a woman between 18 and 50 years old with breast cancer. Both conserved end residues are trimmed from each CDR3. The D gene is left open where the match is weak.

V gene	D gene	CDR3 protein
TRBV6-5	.	ASSPNYPGELF
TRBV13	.	ASSLGGWVSYNSPLH
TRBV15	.	ATSRDLASGMGYT
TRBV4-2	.	ASSREGPEQETQY
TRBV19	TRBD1	ASSINTGGYEQY
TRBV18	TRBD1	ASSPSTGAEKLF
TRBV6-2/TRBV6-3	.	ASSSTLRDHNEQF
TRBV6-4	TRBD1	ASSDSGQVGEKLF
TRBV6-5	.	ATHRSGQETQY
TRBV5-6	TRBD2	ASGLAGYTQY
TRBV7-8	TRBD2	ASSSGLAFYNEQF
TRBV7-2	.	ASSLMRSKETQY
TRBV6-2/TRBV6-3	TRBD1	ASSYVRDRSEAF
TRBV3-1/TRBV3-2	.	ASSQDPDTQY
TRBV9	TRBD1	ASSFYRGGGTEAF
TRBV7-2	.	ASSLEVWETGELF
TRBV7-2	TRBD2	ASRLAGGREQY
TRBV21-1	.	ASSKGHETLAKNIQY
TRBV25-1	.	ASSDGPGRGQQETQY
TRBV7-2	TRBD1	ASSPRTGLARYNEQF
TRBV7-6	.	ASSLYRANTGELF
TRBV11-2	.	ASSLGRNSNEQY